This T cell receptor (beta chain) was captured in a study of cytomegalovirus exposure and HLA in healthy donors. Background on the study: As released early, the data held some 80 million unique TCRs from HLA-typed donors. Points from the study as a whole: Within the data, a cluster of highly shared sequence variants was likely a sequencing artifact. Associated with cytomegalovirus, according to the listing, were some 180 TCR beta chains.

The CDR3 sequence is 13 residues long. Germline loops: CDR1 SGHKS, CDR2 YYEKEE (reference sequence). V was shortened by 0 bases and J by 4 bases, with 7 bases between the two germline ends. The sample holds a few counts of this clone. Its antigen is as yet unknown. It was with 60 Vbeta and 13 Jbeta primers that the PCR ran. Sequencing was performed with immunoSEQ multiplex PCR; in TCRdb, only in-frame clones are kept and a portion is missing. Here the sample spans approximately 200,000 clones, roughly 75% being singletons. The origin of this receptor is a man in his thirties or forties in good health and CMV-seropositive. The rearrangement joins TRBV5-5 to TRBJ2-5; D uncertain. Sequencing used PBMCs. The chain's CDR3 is CASSLVRIETQYF. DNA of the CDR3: TGTGCCAGCAGCTTGGTCAGGATAGAGACCCAGTACTTC.